Sequencing of this T cell receptor beta chain was carried out in a study of Graves' ophthalmopathy and Graves' hyperthyroidism. In the study overall: Blood was drawn at initial diagnosis, before any treatment.

Trimming took off 0 bases at V and 3 bases at J, with 13 bases between the two ends. The length of the CDR3 is 15 residues. CDR1 SGDLS and CDR2 YYNGEE come from the germline V gene. Researchers turned away patients with other autoimmune diseases, uncontrolled infections, pregnancy or lactation. The PBMCs originated from roughly 10 ml of fresh peripheral blood. Scientists amplified the TCR beta CDR3 regions from RNA transcripts. HTBI primers primed a first-round RT-PCR, and a second-round multiplex PCR followed. TCRdb reprocessed the multiplex PCR reads with MiXCR, giving one entry per CDR3 protein. The sample shows 650,000 to 900,000 distinct CDR3 sequences, 35% to 50% of them seen only once. This clonotype was seen repeatedly, ten times or more.

The sequence was obtained from an adult man with Graves' ophthalmopathy. The specimen sequenced was peripheral blood. The chain recombines TRBV9 with TRBJ2-7; a weak D match, TRBD1 (5 bases). The CDR3 protein is CASSVAWTPNYEQYF. The CDR3 coding sequence is TGTGCCAGCAGCGTAGCCTGGACACCAAACTACGAGCAGTACTTC.